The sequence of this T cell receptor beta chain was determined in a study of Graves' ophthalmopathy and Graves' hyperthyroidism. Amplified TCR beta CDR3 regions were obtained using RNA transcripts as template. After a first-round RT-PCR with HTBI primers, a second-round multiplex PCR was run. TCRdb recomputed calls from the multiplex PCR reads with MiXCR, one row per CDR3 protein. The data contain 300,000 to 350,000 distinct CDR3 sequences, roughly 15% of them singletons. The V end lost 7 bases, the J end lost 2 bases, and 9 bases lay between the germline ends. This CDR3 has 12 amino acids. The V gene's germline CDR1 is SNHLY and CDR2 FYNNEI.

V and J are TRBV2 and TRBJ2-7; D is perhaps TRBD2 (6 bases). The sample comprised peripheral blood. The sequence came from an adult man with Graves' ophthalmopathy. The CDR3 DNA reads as TGTGCCAGCACCGGGGGAACCTACGAGCAGTACTTC. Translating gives CASTGGTYEQYF.